Sequencing of this T cell receptor beta chain was carried out in a study of CD8 T cells in Susac syndrome. Study-level points and caveats: Susac-specific public clones in total CD8+ repertoires numbered about 17; in CD8+ TEMRA repertoires, they numbered five.

Sequencing of TCR beta drew on CD8+ and CD4+ T cells from blood. Under recently defined diagnostic criteria, the patients with Susac syndrome qualified as having definite or probable disease. Turning to this clonotype: What it binds is not known.

This CDR3 region has 13 residues. V lost 4 bases, J lost 4 bases, and 10 bases lay in between. RNA amounts of 0.5 to 1 ug underwent reverse transcription with random hexamers. An immunoSEQ multiplex PCR amplified TCR beta CDR3 over 54 Vbeta and 13 Jbeta. TCRdb recomputed calls from the immunoSEQ multiplex PCR reads with MiXCR, one row per CDR3 protein. The sample holds about 110,000 distinct CDR3 sequences, around 94% seen once. Sequencing was carried out using CD8+ T cells from PBMCs. The V and J genes are TRBV12-3 or TRBV12-4 and TRBJ1-1; D is unresolved. The source of this sequence is a human donor with Susac syndrome. CDR3 protein: CASSSGPATEAFF. The DNA of the CDR3 is TGTGCCAGCAGTTCTGGACCTGCCACTGAAGCTTTCTTT.